These 11 T cell receptor beta chains were sequenced from one sample in a study of human T cells and chemical hapten exposure. TCRdb passed the RACE reads through MiXCR, listing each CDR3 protein once. The data show 90,000 to 140,000 distinct CDR3 sequences, around 34% seen once. Time point reported: patch test 3, about 24 weeks after DPC sensitization. Treatment indicated: therapeutic diphenylcyclopropenone sensitization with weekly scalp DPC. Sequencing used whole blood, obtained in connection with sensitization to the hapten diphenylcyclopropenone (DPC). All receptors come from a man aged 35-49 years with alopecia areata. Some clones in this sample may be carry-over from other donors' samples.

The J gene is TRBJ2-1, the V gene TRBV12-3 or TRBV12-4; D call uncertain. The germline V and J ends were trimmed by 5 bases and 12 bases, with 11 bases remaining between them. This CDR3 comprises 11 residues. The CDR3 nucleotides read TGTGCCAGCAGTCCGGGCTTGGGGCAGTTCTTC. Protein product: CASSPGLGQFF.

J is TRBJ2-1 and V is TRBV29-1; 7 bases are a match to TRBD2. The CDR3 spans 15 residues. Germline V gene sequence: CDR1 SQVTM, CDR2 ANQGSEA. V shed 4 bases and J 2 bases; nucleotides not matched to a gene: 8. The CDR3 region has the DNA TGCAGCGTTGCAAGTATTGGACTAGCCTACAATGAGCAGTTCTTC. Amino acid sequence: CSVASIGLAYNEQFF.

Only a few counts were recorded for this clonotype. The chain links TRBV6-1 to TRBJ1-6, with unresolved D. The CDR3 has 14 residues. CDR1 is MNHNS and CDR2 is SASEGT in the germline V gene. Trimming left V 2 bases short and J 9 bases short, with 11 bases between. CDR3 region: CASSESPGGSPLHF. The DNA of the CDR3 is TGTGCCAGCAGTGAATCCCCTGGAGGTTCACCCCTCCACTTT.

The V call is TRBV3-1, the J call TRBJ1-3, with D possibly matching TRBD1 (5 bases). Germline V lookup: CDR1 LGHDT, CDR2 YNNKEL (reference sequence). This CDR3 is 16 amino acids long. Between the trimmed V and J ends, which lost 3 bases and 4 bases, there was a span of 16 bases. The CDR3 protein is CASSHISGAAGNTIYF. The DNA for the CDR3 is TGTGCCAGCAGCCATATTTCTGGGGCGGCAGGAAACACCATATATTTT.

The V call is TRBV18, the J call TRBJ2-7; 7 bases fit TRBD1. CDR1 and CDR2 from the germline V gene are KGHSH and LQKENI. V trimming: 3 bases; J trimming: 3 bases; junction bases outside the gene matches: 11. This CDR3 is built from 16 residues. As DNA, the CDR3 is TGTGCCAGCTCACCTCAAACATCGACAGGGAACTACGAGCAGTACTTC. Translated, it gives CASSPQTSTGNYEQYF.

The chain combines TRBV6-1 with TRBJ2-1; TRBD2 agrees at 13 bases. The CDR3 is 16 residues long. Germline V gene lookup returns CDR1 MNHNS and CDR2 SASEGT. The J segment lost 1 base and the V segment lost 7 bases, leaving 4 bases of the junction unmatched. Here the CDR3 DNA reads TGTGCCAGCAAAAGGACTAGCGGGAGTTCCTACAATGAGCAGTTCTTC. Translated: CASKRTSGSSYNEQFF.

The V call is TRBV27, the J call TRBJ1-2, with 8 bases lining up with TRBD1. This CDR3 has 14 amino acids. Germline CDR1 is MNHEY and CDR2 is SMNVEV (reference sequence). Losses at the gene ends were 4 bases for V and 4 bases for J; bases not matched to a gene: 5. The CDR3, as DNA: TGTGCCAGCAGTTCGGACAGGGCTAGCTATGGCTACACCTTC. Its translation: CASSSDRASYGYTF.

V and J are TRBV5-1 and TRBJ2-3; 11 nucleotides line up with TRBD2. Per germline, CDR1 SGHRS and CDR2 YFSETQ. There are 16 residues in the CDR3. The ends lost 2 bases at V and 4 bases at J; junction bases unmatched: 6. The CDR3 coding sequence is TGCGCCAGCAGCTTTACTAGCGGGAGTTTGCCAGATACGCAGTATTTT. It yields the protein CASSFTSGSLPDTQYF.

The gene calls are TRBV4-1 and TRBJ2-4, with 9 bases fitting TRBD1. The CDR3 extends over 19 amino acids. The V gene end was trimmed by 2 bases and the J gene end by 3 bases; junction bases not matched to a gene: 14. Germline V gene sequence: CDR1 MGHRA, CDR2 YSYEKL. CDR3 in DNA: TGCGCCAGCAGCCAACCAACCAAGGGGACAGGGCTGGACAAAAACATTCAGTACTTC. Translation: CASSQPTKGTGLDKNIQYF.

This clonotype occurred a few times. The chain couples TRBV28 to TRBJ1-3; D gene unclear. The ends were cut back, 5 bases at V and 0 bases at J, with 11 bases in the middle. The CDR3 totals 15 residues. CDR1 MDHEN and CDR2 SYDVKM come from the germline V gene. The CDR3 DNA sequence: TGTGCCAGCAGTCGAAGATTCATCTCTGGAAACACCATATATTTT. Amino acid sequence: CASSRRFISGNTIYF.

As to this clonotype: A much larger clone lies a single base off, so this may be a read error. The chain combines TRBV20-1 with TRBJ2-3; D could derive from TRBD1 or TRBD2 (5 bases each). V lost 3 bases to trimming and J lost 2 bases, with 6 bases between them. Germline V gene data show CDR1 as DFQATT and CDR2 as SNEGSKA (reference sequence). The CDR3 has 12 amino acids. CDR3 loop: CSASGATDTQYF. The CDR3 nucleotides are TGCAGTGCTAGCGGGGCCACAGATACGCAGTATTTT.